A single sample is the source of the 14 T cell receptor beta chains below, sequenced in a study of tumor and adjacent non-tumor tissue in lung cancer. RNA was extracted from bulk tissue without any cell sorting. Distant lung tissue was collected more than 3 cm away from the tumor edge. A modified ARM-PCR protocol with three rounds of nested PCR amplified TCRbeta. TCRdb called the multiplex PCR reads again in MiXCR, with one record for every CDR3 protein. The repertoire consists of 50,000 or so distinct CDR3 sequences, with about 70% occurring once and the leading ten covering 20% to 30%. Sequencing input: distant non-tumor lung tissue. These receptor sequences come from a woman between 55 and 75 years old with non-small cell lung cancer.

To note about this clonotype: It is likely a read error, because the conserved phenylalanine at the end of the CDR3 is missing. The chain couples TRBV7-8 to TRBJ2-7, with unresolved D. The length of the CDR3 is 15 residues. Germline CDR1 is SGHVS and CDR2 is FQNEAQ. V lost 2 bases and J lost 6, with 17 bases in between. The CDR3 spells CASSLSGIWIREQYL. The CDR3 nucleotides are TGTGCCAGCAGCTTAAGTGGTATATGGATTCGCGAGCAGTACTTA.

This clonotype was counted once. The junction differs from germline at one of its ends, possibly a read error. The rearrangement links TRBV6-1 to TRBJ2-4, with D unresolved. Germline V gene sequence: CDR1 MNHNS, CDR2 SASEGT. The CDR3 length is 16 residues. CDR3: CASSEPGKLAKNIQYF. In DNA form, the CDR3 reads TGCGCCAGCAGTGAACCCGGCAAACTAGCCAAAAACATTCAGTACTTC.

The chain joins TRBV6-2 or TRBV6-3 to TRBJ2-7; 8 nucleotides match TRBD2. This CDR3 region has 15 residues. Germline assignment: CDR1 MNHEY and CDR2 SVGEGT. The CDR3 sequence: CATGIRLALDHEQYF. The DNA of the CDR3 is TGTGCTACAGGGATTCGACTAGCGTTGGACCACGAGCAGTACTTC.

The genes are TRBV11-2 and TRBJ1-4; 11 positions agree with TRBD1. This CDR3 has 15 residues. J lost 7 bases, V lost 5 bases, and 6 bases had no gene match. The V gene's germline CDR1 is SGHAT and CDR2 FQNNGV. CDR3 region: CASSLAGTGGEKLFF. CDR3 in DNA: TGTGCCAGCAGCCTGGCCGGGACAGGGGGTGAAAAACTGTTTTTT.

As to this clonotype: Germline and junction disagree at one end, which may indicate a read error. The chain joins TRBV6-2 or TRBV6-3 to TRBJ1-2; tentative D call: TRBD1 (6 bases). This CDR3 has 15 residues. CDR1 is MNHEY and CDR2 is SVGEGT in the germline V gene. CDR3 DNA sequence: TGTGCCAGCTCGAATCCCTTCGGGACACCTTATGGCCACACCTTC. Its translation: CASSNPFGTPYGHTF.

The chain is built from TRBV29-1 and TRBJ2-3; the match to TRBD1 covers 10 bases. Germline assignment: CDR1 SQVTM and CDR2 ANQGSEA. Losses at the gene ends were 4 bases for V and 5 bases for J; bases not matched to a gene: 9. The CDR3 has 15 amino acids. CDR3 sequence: CSVGVRDRGRDTQYF. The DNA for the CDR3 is TGCAGCGTTGGAGTAAGGGACAGGGGAAGAGATACGCAGTATTTT.

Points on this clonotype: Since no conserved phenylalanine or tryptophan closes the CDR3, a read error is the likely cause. The CDR3 coding sequence is TGTGCCAGTAGCCGCGAGATTATGTACGAGCAGTACATC. Translation: CASSREIMYEQYI. V and J are TRBV11-2 and TRBJ2-7; D is unclear. The ends were cut back, 9 bases at V and 4 bases at J, with 16 bases in the middle. This CDR3 is built from 13 residues. Germline CDR1 reads SGHAT; CDR2 reads FQNNGV.

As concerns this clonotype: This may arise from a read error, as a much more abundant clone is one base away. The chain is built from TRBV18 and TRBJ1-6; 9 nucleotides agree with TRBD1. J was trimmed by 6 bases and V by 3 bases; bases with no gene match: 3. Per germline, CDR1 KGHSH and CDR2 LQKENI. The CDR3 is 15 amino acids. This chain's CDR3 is CASSPQGQGNSPLHF. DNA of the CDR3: TGTGCCAGCTCACCTCAGGGACAGGGTAATTCACCCCTCCACTTT. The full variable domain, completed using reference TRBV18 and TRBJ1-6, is NAGVMQNPRHLVRRRGQEARLRCSPMKGHSHVYWYRQLPEEGLKFMVYLQKENIIDESGMPKERFSAEFPKEGPSILRIQQVVRGDSAAYFCASSPQGQGNSPLHFGNGTRLTVT.

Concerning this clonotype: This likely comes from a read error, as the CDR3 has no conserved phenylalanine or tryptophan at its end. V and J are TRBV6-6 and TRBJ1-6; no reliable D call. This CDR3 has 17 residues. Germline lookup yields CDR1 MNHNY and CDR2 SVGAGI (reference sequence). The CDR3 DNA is TGTGTCAGCAGTTTTGATGAAGAGAGCTCCTATAATTTACCCCTCCACATT. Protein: CVSSFDEESSYNLPLHI.

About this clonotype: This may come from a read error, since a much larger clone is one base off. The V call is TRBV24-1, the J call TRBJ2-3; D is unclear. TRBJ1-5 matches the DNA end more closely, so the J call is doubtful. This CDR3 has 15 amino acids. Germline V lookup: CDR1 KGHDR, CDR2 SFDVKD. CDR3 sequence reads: CATSAWAGSTDTQHF. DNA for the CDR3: TGTGCCACCAGTGCCTGGGCGGGGAGCACAGATACGCAGCATTTT.

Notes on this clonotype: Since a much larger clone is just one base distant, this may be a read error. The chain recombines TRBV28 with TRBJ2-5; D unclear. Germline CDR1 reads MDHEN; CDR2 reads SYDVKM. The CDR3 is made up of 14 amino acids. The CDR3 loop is CASGLLWQQETQYF. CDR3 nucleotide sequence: TGTGCCAGCGGTTTATTGTGGCAGCAAGAGACCCAGTACTTC.

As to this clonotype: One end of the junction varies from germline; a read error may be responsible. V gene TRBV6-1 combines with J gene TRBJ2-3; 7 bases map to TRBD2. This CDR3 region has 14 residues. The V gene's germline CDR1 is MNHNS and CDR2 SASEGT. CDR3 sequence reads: CASIVREGTDTQYF. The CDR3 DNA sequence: TGTGCTAGCATTGTACGGGAGGGCACAGATACGCAGTATTTT.

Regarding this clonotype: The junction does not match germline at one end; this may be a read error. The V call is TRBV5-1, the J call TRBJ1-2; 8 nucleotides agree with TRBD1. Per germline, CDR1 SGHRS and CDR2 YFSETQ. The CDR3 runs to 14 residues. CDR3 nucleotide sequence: TGCGCCAGCGGCTTAGACGGGACAGGCTCGGGCTACACCTTC. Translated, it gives CASGLDGTGSGYTF.

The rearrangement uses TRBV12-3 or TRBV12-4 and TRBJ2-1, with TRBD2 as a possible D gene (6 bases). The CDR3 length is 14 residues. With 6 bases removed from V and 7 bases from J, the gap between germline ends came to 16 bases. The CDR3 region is CASSRSGGHNEQFF. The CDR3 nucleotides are TGTGCCAGCAGCCGTAGCGGTGGTCATAATGAGCAGTTCTTC.